This section outlines one T cell receptor (beta chain) sequence together with its context. Antigen unknown. Only in-frame clones appear in the TCRdb table, and some are missing; sequencing was by immunoSEQ multiplex PCR. The sample includes about 21,000 clones, around 88% of them seen just once. The data originate from a study of OX40 agonist ivuxolimab in advanced cancers. Study-wide background: A diagnosis of hepatocellular carcinoma, melanoma, renal cell or head and neck cancer was present in dose-escalation patients. Mean age 60 years, range roughly 23 to 79; roughly 82% male. Study results and caveats: More expanded clones were found, on average, in CD8+ than in CD4+ T cells.

The V gene lost 2 bases and the J gene lost 4 bases, with 13 bases spanning the gap. Per the germline V gene, CDR1 is SGHDT and CDR2 is YYEEEE. The CDR3 has 15 amino acids. Any history of autoimmune disease or systemic immunosuppression disqualified patients. This receptor was taken from an adult with an advanced solid tumor such as melanoma, head and neck, liver or kidney cancer. This sequence joins TRBV5-6 and TRBJ1-3, with a weak D call TRBD1 (5 bases). Material: CD4+ or CD8+ T cells sorted from blood, obtained in a trial of the OX40 agonist ivuxolimab. DNA for the CDR3: TGTGCCAGCAGCTTTGGTGCAGGGAGGGGAAACACCATATATTTT. This codes for CASSFGAGRGNTIYF.